The sequence of this T cell receptor beta chain was determined in a study of blood T cell repertoires in COVID-19 (TCRdb year 2020). About the full investigation: The collaborator samples originated in the United States, Italy and Spain and spanned the acute and convalescent phases of COVID-19. A de-identified subject ID, COVID-19 status, age in years and sex were almost always included in the sample metadata. The material from the prospective study consisted of cDNA or gDNA derived from T cells, B-cell-depleted T cells, or PBMCs. The dataset comprised deeply sampled blood TCRbeta repertoires from subjects exposed to, actively infected with, or recovered from COVID-19. The repertoires were made available in a free public database intended to serve as a resource for research on the immune response to SARS-CoV-2. Where available, HLA class I and class II types were obtained from metadata supplied by the sample provider rather than from assay-based typing. The samples were drawn from two sources: the first 160 participants of the ongoing ImmuneRACE study, and 1,254 subjects contributed by 6 global collaborators. What the study reported, not specific to this receptor: Clinical and demographic metadata were provided uncurated, with the amount varying by source and participant.

Remarks on this clone: This receptor's antigen is unknown. Per-nucleotide qualities are absent, and no much larger clonotype sits a single base away.

The CDR3 runs 14 residues from the cysteine to the phenylalanine. Kept here is only the CDR3 DNA, which spans 42 bases and is read in frame from base 1. Sequences KGHSH (CDR1) and LQKENI (CDR2) are obtained from the germline V gene. At the junction V is shortened by 4 bases and J by 4 bases; bases outside the gene matches: 4. One collaborating source in Seattle enrolled patients during active infection and followed them longitudinally through the course of disease. Each collaborating institution followed its own protocols to collect whole blood in K2EDTA tubes. For TCRbeta analysis, collaborator samples were shipped as frozen whole blood, as isolated PBMCs, or as DNA extracted from either sample type. TCRbeta CDR3 regions were amplified from genomic DNA by means of the immunoSEQ Assay, a bias-controlled multiplex PCR. Per the source publication's procedure: Nucleated cell counts per sample were estimated from amplification of reference gene primers within the assay. To quantify the absolute abundance of each unique TCRbeta CDR3 rearrangement, sequence reads were collapsed and filtered. For each sample, productive Simpson clonality was calculated as the square root of Simpson's diversity index over productive rearrangements. Imported from immuneACCESS, the table was reduced by TCRdb to in-frame sequences with V and J called. These copies leave out some clones; in studies compared against another copy, an unresolved V gene accounts for under half, and the cause of the remainder is not known. The DNA gave D and trimming, while V, J and clone size come from that table. Present in this sample are fewer than 300,000 clones, 85% to 90% of which were seen just once. Clones ranked in the top ten supply roughly 6% of the sample.

The origin of this receptor is a woman aged 45-65 years with COVID-19, enrolled during active disease. Sequences were obtained from peripheral blood. The chain is made from TRBV18 and TRBJ2-1; 7 of the junction bases match TRBD1. The sequenced DNA is TGTGCCAGCTCACAACAGGGGACATACAATGAGCAGTTCTTC. This codes for CASSQQGTYNEQFF. With all but the CDR3 taken from the reference TRBV18 and TRBJ2-1 genes, the full variable domain is: NAGVMQNPRHLVRRRGQEARLRCSPMKGHSHVYWYRQLPEEGLKFMVYLQKENIIDESGMPKERFSAEFPKEGPSILRIQQVVRGDSAAYFCASSQQGTYNEQFFGPGTRLTVL.